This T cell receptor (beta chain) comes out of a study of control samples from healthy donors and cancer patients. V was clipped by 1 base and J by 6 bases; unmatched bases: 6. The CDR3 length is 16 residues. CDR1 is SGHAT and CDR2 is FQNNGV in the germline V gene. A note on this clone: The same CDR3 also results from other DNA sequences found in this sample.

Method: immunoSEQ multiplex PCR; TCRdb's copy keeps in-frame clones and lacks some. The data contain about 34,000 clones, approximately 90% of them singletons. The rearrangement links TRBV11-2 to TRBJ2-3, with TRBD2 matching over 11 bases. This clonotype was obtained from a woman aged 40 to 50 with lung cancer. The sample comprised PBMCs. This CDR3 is CASSLVGSGGADTQYF. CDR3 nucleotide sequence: TGTGCCAGCAGCTTAGTCGGTAGCGGGGGGGCGGATACGCAGTATTTT.